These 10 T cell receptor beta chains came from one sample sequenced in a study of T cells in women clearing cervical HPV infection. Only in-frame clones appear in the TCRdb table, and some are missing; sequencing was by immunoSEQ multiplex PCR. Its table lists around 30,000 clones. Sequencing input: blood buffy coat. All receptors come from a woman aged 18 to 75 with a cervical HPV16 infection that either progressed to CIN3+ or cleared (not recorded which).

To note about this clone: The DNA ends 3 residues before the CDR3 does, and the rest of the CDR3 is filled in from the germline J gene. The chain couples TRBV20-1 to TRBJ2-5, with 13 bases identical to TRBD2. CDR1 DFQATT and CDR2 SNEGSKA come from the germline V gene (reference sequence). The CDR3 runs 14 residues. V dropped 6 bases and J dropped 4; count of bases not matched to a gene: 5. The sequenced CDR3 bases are TGCAGTGCCGGACTAGCGGGAGTTGGAGAGACC. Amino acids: CSAGLAGVGET. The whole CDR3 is CSAGLAGVGETQYF.

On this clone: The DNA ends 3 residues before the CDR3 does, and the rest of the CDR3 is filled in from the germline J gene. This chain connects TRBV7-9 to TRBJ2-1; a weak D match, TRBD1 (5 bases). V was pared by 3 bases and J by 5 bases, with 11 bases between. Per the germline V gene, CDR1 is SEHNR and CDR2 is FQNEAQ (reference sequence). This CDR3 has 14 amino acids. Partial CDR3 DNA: TGTGCCAGCAGCTTCAGGGTTAGGGACAATGAG. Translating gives CASSFRVRDNE. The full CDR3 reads CASSFRVRDNEQFF.

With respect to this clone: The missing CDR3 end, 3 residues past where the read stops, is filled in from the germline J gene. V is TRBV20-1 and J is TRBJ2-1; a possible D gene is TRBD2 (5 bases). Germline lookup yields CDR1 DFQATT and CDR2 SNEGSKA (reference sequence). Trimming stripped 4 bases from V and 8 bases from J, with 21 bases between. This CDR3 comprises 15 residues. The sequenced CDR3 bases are TGCAGTGCTAAGCCGCCGCTAGCAGCCTCCGATGAG. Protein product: CSAKPPLAASDE. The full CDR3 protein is CSAKPPLAASDEQFF.

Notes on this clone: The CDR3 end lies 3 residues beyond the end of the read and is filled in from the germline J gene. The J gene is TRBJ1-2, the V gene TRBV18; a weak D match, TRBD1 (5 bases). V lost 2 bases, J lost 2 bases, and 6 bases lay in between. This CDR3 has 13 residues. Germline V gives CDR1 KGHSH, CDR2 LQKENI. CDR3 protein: CASSPGGNYGYTF. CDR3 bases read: TGTGCCAGCTCACCAGGGGGGAACTATGGC.

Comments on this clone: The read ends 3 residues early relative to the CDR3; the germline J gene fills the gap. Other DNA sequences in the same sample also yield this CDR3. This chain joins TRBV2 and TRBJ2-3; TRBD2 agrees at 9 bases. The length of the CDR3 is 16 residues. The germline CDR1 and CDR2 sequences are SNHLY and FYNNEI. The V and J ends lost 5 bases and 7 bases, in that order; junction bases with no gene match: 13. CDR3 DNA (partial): TGTGCCAGCAGTTTGGAGGGAGCGGGGGGCCTCCATACG. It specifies CASSLEGAGGLHT. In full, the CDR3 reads CASSLEGAGGLHTQYF.

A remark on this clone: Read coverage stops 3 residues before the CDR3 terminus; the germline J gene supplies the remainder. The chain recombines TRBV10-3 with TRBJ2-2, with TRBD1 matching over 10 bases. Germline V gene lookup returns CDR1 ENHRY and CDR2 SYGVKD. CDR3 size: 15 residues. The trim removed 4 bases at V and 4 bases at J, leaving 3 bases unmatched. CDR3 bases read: TGTGCCATCAGTGGGGGACAGGGGATCACCGGGGAG. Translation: CAISGGQGITGE. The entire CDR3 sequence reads CAISGGQGITGELFF.

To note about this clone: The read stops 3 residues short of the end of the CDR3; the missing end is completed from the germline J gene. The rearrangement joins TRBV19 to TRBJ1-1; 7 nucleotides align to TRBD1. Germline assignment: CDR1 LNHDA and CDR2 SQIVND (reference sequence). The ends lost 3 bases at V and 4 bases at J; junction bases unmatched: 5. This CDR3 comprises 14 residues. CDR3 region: CASSMVGGGTEAFF. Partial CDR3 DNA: TGTGCCAGTAGTATGGTAGGGGGCGGCACTGAA.

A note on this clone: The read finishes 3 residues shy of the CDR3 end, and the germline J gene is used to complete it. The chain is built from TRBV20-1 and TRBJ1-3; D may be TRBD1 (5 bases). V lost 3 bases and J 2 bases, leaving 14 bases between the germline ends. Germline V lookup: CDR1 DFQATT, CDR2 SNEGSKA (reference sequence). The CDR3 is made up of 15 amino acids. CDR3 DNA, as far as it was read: TGCAGTGCTAGGGCTCCTACGGGGGCTGGAAACACC. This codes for CSARAPTGAGNT. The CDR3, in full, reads CSARAPTGAGNTIYF.

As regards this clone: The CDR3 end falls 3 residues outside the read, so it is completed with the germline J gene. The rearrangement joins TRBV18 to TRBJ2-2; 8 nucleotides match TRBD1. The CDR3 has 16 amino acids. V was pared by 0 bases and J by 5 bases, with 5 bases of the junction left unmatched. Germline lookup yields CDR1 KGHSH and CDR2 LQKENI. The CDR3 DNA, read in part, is TGTGCCAGCTCACCACCCGGGCAGGGGGCTACCGGGGAG. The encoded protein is CASSPPGQGATGE. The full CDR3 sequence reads CASSPPGQGATGELFF.

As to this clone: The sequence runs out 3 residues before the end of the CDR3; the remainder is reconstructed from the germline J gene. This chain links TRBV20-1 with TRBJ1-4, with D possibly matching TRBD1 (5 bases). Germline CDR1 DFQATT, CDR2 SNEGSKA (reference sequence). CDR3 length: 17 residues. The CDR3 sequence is CSARKARGDSYNSPLFF. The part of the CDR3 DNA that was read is TGCAGTGCTAGAAAGGCTCGGGGGGACTCCTATAATTCACCA.